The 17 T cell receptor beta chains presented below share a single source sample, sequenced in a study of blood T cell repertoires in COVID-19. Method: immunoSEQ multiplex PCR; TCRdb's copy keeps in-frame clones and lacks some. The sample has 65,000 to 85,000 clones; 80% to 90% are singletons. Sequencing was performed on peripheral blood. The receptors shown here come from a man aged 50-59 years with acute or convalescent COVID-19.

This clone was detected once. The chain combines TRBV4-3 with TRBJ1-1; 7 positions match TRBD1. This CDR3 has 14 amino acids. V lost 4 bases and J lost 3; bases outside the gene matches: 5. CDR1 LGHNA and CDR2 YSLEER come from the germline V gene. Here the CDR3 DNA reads TGCGCCAGCAGCCGATTAGGGACAGACACTGAAGCTTTCTTT. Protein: CASSRLGTDTEAFF.

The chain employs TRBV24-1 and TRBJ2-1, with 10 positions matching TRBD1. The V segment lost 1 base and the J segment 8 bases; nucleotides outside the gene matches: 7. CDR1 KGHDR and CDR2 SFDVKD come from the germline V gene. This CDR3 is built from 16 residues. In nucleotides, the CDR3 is TGTGCCACCAGTGATTTACCGGGACAGGGGCACCATGAGCAGTTCTTC. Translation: CATSDLPGQGHHEQFF.

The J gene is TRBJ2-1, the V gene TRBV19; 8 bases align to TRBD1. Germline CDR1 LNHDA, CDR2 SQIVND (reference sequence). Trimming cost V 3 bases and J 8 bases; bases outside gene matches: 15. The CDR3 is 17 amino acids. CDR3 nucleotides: TGTGCCAGTAGTATCACGGCCAGGGGGCTACCGGGGGATGAGCAGTTCTTC. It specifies CASSITARGLPGDEQFF.

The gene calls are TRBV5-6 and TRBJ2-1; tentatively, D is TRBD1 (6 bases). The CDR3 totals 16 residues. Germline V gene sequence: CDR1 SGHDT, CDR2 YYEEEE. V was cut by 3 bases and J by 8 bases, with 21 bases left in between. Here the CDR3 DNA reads TGTGCCAGCAGCTGGTGGGGCAGGGGCCCCTTTTATGAGCAGTTCTTC. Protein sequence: CASSWWGRGPFYEQFF.

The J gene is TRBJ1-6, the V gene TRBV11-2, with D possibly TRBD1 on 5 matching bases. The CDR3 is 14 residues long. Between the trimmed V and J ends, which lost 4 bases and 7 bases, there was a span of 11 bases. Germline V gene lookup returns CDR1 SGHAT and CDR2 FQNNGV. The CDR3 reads CASSSQGLNSPLHF. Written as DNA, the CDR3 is TGTGCCAGCAGCTCTCAGGGACTGAATTCACCCCTCCACTTT.

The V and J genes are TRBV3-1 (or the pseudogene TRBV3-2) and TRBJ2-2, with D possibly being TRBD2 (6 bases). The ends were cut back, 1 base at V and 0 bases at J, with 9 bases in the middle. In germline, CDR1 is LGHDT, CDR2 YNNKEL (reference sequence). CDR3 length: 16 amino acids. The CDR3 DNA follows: TGTGCCAGCAGCCAAGTCGGCGGGGCGAACACCGGGGAGCTGTTTTTT. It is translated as CASSQVGGANTGELFF.

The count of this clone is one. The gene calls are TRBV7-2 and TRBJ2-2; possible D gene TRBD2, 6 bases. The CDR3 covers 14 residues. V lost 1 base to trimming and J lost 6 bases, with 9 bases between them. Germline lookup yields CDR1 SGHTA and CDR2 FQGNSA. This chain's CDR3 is CASSLVAGSGELFF. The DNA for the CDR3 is TGTGCCAGCAGCTTAGTGGCGGGGTCCGGGGAGCTGTTTTTT.

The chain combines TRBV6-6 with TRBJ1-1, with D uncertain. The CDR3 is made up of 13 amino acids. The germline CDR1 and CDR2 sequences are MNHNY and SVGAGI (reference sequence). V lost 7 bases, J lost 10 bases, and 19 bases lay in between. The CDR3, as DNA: TGTGCCAGCAACTACGATTTTAACGAAAGAGCTTTCTTT. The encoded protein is CASNYDFNERAFF.

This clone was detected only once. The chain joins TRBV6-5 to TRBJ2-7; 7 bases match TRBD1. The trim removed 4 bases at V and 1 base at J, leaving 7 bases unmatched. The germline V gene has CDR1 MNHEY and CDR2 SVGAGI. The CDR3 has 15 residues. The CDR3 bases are TGTGCCAGCAGTTCCCGACAGGGATTATCCTACGAGCAGTACGTC. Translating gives CASSSRQGLSYEQYV.

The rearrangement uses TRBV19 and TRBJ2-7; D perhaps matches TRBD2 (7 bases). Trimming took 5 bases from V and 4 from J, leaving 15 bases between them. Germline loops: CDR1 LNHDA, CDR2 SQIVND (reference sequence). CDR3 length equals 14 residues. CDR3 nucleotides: TGTGCCAGTAGTGTAGGGGGGGTAGCGTACGAGCAGTACTTC. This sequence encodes CASSVGGVAYEQYF.

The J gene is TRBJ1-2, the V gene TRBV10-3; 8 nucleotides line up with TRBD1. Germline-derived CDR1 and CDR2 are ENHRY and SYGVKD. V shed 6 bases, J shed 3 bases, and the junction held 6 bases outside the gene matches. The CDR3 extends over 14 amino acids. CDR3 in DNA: TGTGCCATCAGCAATGGACAGGGTGACTATGGCTACACCTTC. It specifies CAISNGQGDYGYTF.

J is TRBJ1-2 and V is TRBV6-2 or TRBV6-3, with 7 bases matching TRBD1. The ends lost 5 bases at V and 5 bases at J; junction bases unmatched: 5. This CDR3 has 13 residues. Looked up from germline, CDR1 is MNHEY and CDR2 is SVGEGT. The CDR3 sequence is CASSQDRRYGYTF. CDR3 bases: TGTGCCAGCAGTCAGGACAGGAGATATGGCTACACCTTC.

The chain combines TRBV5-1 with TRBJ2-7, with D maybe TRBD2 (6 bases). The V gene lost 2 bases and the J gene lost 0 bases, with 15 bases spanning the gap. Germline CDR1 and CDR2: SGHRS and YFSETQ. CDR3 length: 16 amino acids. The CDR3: CASSFGPGRSSYEQYF. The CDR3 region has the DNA TGCGCCAGCAGCTTTGGTCCGGGGAGGAGCTCCTACGAGCAGTACTTC.

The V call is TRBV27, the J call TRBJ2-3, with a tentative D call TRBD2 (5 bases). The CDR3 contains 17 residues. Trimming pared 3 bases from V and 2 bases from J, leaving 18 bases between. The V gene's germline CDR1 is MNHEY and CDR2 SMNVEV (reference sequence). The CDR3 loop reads CASSFVPTKPYTDTQYF. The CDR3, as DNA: TGTGCCAGCAGTTTTGTACCGACTAAACCTTACACAGATACGCAGTATTTT.

The CDR3 sequence is CASRRTGYNSPLHF. For the CDR3, the DNA is TGTGCCAGCAGAAGGACAGGCTATAATTCACCCCTCCACTTT. The chain employs TRBV6-5 and TRBJ1-6, with TRBD1 identical over 7 bases. The CDR3 consists of 14 residues. Germline CDR1 reads MNHEY; CDR2 reads SVGAGI. The V segment lost 6 bases and the J segment 3 bases; nucleotides outside the gene matches: 2.

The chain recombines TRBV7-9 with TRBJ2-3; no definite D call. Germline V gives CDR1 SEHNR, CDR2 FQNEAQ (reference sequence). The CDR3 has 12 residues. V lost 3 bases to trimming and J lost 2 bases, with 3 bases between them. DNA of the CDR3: TGTGCCAGCAGCTTCCACACAGATACGCAGTATTTT. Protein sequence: CASSFHTDTQYF.

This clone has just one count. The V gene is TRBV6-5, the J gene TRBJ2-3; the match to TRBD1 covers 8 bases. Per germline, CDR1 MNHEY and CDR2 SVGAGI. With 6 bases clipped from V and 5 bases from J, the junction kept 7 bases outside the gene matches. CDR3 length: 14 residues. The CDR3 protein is CASRPGQARDTQYF. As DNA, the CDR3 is TGTGCCAGCAGGCCGGGACAGGCGAGAGATACGCAGTATTTT.